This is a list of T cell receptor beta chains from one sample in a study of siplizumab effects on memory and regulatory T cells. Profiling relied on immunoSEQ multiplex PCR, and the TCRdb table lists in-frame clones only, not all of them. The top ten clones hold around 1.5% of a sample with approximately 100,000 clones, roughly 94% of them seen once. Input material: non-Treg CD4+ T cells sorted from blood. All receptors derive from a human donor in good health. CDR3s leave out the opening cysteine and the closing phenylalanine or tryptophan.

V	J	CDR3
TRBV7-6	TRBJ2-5	ASSLAVWETQY
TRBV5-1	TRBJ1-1	ASSLDLQRINTEAF
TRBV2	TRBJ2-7	ASNRDSGSYEQY
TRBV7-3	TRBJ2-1	ASSLIFSDEQF
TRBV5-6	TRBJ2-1	ASSSIGRSVGSYNEQF
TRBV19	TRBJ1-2	ASSESRQRYGYT
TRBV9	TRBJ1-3	ASSATALSSGNTIY
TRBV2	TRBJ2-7	ASRGRESDLEQY
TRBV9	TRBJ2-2	ASSRLANTGELF
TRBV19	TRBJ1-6	ASTRQSSYNSPLH
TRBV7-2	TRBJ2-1	ASSLGKKRKSSYNEQF
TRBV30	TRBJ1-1	AWSFGGGTEAF
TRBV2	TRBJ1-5	ASSDDSGRGVGSNQPQH
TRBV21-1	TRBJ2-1	ASSKAQESSYNEQF
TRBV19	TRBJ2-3	ASKDRGRGTDTQY
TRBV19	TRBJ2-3	ASTLAGGPDTQY
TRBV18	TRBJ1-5	ASSPPGQSSRPQH
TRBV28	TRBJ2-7	ASSPSGGVTYEQY
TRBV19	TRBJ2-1	ASGSGNSYNEQF
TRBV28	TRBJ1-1	ASSETSGHNMNAF
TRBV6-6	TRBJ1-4	ASSYGGSKNEKLF
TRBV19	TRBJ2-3	ASSIGTIGPDTQY
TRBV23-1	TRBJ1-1	ASTPTPPVYAF
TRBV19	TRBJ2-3	ASRRQGNTDTQY
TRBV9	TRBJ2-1	ASSVVELAGVAEQF
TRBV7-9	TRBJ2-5	ASTPLDRKQETQY
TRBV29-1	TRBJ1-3	SVGSGAGNTIY
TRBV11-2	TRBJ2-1	ASSHQAALLYNEQF
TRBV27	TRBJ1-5	ASSLRVRGHQPQH
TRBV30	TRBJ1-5	AWNRGTGYSNQPQH
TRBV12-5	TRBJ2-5	ASGLSGSGVMETQY
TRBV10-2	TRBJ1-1	ATLLNTEAF
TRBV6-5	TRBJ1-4	ASSYSVRGNEKLF
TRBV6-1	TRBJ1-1	ASSARDRGWTEAF
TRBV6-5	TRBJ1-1	ASSYSGGGTEAF
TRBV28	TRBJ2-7	ASKVASGAGTYEQY
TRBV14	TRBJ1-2	ASSHPSGTGDGYT
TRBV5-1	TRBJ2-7	ASSGTGERLYEQY
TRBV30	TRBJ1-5	AWSGYCGGSEQPQH
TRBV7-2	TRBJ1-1	ASSFRQATEAF
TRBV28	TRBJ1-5	ASSSPSLGWPQH
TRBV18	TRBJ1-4	ASSNHPLGKTTNEKLF
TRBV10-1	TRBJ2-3	ASGATRDTQY
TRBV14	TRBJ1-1	ASSQAGMNTEAF
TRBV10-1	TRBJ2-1	ASSDQSGSGRNEQF
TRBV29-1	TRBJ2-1	SVESPGQGYHEQF
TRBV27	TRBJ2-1	ASSTYRGRVYNEQF
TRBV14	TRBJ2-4	ASSQDYAGSIQY
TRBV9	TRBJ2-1	ASSVRTSGSNEQF
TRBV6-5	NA	ASSYSRGTSHEQY
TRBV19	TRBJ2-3	ASSNRLTDTQY
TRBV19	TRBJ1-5	ASSGLRQPQH
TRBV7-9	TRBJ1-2	ASSADRIANYGYT
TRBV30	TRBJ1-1	AWTARPMNTEAF
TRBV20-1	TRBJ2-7	SARVDDAQY
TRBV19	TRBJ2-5	ASSTGQRKTQY
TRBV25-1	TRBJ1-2	ASSETPLYGYT
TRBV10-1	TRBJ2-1	ASPLPPLAGVGNEQF
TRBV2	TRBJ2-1	ASRGTSGYYNEQF
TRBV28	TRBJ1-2	ASRRTANYGYT